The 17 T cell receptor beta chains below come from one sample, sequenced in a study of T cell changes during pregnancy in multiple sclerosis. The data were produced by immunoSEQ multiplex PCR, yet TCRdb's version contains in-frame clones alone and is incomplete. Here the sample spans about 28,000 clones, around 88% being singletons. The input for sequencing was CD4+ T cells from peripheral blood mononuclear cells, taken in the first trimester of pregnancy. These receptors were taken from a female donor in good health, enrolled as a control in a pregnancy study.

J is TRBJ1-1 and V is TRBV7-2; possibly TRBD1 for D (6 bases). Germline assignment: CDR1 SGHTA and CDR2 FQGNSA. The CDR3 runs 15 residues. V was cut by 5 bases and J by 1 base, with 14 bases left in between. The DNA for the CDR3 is TGTGCCAGCAGCGACCACAGGGCTGGGAACACTGAAGCTTTCTTT. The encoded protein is CASSDHRAGNTEAFF.

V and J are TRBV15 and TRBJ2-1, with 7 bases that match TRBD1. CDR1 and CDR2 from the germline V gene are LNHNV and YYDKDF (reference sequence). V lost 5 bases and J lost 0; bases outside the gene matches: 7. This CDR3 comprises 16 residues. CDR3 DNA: TGTGCCACCAGCGGGCTAGGGGGCGCCTCCTACAATGAGCAGTTCTTC. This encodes CATSGLGGASYNEQFF.

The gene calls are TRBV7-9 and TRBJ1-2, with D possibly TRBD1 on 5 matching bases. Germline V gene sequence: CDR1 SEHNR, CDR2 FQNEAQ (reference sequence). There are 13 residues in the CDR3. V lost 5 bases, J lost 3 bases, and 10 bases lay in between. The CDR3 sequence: CASSPRADYGYTF. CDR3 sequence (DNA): TGTGCCAGCAGCCCCAGGGCCGACTATGGCTACACCTTC.

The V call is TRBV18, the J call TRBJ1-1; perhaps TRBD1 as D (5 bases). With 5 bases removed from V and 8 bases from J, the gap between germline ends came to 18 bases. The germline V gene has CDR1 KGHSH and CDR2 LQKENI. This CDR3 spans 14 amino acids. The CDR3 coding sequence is TGTGCCAGCTCAACGACAGTCCAAAACGTAGAAGCTTTCTTT. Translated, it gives CASSTTVQNVEAFF.

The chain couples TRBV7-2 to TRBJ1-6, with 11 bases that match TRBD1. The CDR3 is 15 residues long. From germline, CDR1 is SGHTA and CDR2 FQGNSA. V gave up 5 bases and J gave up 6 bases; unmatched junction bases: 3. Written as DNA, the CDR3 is TGTGCCAGCAGCGGACAGGGGGCGGCTAATTCACCCCTCCACTTT. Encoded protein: CASSGQGAANSPLHF. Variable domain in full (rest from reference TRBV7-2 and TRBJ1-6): GAGVSQSPSNKVTEKGKDVELRCDPISGHTALYWYRQSLGQGLEFLIYFQGNSAPDKSGLPSDRFSAERTGGSVSTLTIQRTQQEDSAVYLCASSGQGAANSPLHFGNGTRLTVT.

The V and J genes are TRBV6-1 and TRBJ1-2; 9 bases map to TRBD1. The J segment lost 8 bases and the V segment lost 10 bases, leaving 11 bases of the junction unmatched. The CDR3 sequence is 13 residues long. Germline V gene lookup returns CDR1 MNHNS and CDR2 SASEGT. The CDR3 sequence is CATRDRASTGYTF. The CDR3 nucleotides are TGTGCCACCCGGGACAGGGCAAGCACGGGCTACACCTTC.

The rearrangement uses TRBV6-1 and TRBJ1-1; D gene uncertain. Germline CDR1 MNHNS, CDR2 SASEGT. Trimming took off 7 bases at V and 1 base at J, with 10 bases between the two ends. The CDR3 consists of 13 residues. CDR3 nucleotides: TGTGCCAGCACTGTAGGAGGGAACACTGAAGCTTTCTTT. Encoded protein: CASTVGGNTEAFF.

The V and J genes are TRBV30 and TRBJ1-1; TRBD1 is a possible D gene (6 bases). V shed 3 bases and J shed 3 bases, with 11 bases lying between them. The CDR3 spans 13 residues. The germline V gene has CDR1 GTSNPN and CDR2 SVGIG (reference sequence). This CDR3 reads CAWRPGVYTEAFF. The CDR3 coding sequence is TGTGCCTGGAGACCAGGGGTTTACACTGAAGCTTTCTTT.

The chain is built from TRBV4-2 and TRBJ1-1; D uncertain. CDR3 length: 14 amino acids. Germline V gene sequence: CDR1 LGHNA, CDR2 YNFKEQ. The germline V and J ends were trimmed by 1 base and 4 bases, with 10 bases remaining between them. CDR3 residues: CASSQAGGRTEAFF. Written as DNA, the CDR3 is TGTGCCAGCAGCCAAGCGGGTGGTCGCACTGAAGCTTTCTTT.

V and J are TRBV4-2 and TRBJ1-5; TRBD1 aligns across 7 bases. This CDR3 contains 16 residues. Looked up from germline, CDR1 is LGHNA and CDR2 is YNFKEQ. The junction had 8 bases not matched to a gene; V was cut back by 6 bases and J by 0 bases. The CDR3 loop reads CASRGDSPYSNQPQHF. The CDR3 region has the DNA TGTGCCAGCAGAGGGGACAGCCCCTATAGCAATCAGCCCCAGCATTTT.

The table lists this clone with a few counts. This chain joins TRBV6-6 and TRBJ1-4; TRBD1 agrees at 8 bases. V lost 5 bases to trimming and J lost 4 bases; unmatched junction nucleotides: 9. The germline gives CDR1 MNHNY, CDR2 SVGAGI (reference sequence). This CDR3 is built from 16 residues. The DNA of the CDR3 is TGTGCCAGCAGTCGTTACAGGGGGACCGATAATGAAAAACTGTTTTTT. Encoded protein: CASSRYRGTDNEKLFF.

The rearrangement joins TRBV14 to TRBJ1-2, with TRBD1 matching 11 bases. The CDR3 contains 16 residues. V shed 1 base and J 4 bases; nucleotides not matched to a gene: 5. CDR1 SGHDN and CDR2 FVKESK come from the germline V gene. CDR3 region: CASSQAGTGGGYGYTF. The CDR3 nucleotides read TGTGCCAGCAGCCAAGCAGGGACAGGGGGTGGCTATGGCTACACCTTC. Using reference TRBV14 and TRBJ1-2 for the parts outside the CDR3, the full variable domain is EAGVTQFPSHSVIEKGQTVTLRCDPISGHDNLYWYRRVMGKEIKFLLHFVKESKQDESGMPNNRFLAERTGGTYSTLKVQPAELEDSGVYFCASSQAGTGGGYGYTFGSGTRLTVV.

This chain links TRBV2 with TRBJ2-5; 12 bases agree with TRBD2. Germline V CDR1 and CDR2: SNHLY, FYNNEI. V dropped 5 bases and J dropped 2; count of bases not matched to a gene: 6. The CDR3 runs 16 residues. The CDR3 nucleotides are TGTGCCAGCAGTAGACTAGCGGGGGCCCGACAAGAGACCCAGTACTTC. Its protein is CASSRLAGARQETQYF.

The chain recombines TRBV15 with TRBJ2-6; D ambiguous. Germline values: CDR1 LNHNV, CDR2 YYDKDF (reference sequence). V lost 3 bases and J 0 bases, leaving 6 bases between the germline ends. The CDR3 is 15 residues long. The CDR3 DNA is TGTGCCACCAGCAGCGATAGCTCTGGGGCCAACGTCCTGACTTTC. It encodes CATSSDSSGANVLTF.

The CDR3 nucleotides read TGTGCCAGCAGCCGGGACAGGGGGTCCCTGGCAACTAATGAAAAACTGTTTTTT. Its protein is CASSRDRGSLATNEKLFF. The chain carries TRBV27 and TRBJ1-4; 11 bases are shared with TRBD1. Germline-derived CDR1 and CDR2 are MNHEY and SMNVEV (reference sequence). CDR3 size: 18 residues. The V and J ends lost 6 bases and 0 bases, in that order; junction bases with no gene match: 9.

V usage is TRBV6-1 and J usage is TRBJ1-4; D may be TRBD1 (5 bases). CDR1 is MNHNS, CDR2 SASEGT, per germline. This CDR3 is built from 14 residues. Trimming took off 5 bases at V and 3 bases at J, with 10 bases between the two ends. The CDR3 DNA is TGTGCCAGCAGTCAGGGTTCGGCTAATGAAAAACTGTTTTTT. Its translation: CASSQGSANEKLFF.

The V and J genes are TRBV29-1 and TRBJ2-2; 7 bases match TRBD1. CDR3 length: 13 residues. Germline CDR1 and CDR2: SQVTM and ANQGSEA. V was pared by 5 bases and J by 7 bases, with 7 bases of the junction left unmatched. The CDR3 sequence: CSVTIGGFGELFF. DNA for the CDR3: TGCAGCGTTACGATAGGGGGCTTCGGGGAGCTGTTTTTT.